Below, one TCR beta chain is given with its context. Its antigen is undetermined. This CDR3 is built from 14 residues. Germline-derived CDR1 and CDR2 are SGHAT and FQNNGV. The V and J ends lost 5 bases and 5 bases, in that order; junction bases with no gene match: 5. The data were taken from a study of T cell responses to AZD1222 COVID-19 vaccine. Study as a whole: Second doses were pooled across both intervals (about 4 or about 12 weeks). The study's findings and limits: Mostly white British, mostly female donors; authors suggested clonal diversity may be underestimated.

Profiled with immunoSEQ multiplex PCR; TCRdb holds only in-frame clones, not every one. The repertoire includes more than 250,000 clones, 85% to 95% of them detected once, and approximately 0.52% sits in the top ten. The chain uses TRBV11-2 and TRBJ1-4, with TRBD1 matching 7 bases. The sequence derives from an adult in good health. Sequences were derived from peripheral blood, sampled on day 0 of AZD1222 vaccination. The CDR3 DNA follows: TGTGCCAGCAGCCTCGGGACAGCGAATGAAAAACTGTTTTTT. Protein product: CASSLGTANEKLFF.